This T cell receptor beta chain is drawn from a study of T cells in Graves' hyperthyroidism and ophthalmopathy. Hyperthyroidism, newly diagnosed and lasting under 2 months, affected patients aged 18 to 65. Patients with uncontrolled infections, other autoimmune diseases, pregnancy or lactation were excluded. Used for diagnoses were clinical symptoms, serum thyroxine and TRAb, thyroid ultrasound and orbital computed tomography. CDR3 size: 16 residues. Germline V gene lookup returns CDR1 SGHNT and CDR2 YENEEA. The germline V and J ends were trimmed by 0 bases and 5 bases, with 14 bases remaining between them. Ten or more counts support this clonotype. The target antigen is unknown. TCR beta CDR3 regions were amplified from RNA transcripts. Carried out on the TCR CDR3, a first-round RT-PCR used the HTBI primer set. From the multiplex PCR reads, TCRdb called clonotypes with MiXCR, one entry per CDR3 protein. The sample has a few hundred thousand distinct CDR3 sequences; approximately 15% are singletons.

General study results and limits: Most clonotypes expanded in thyroid above 0.001 were likewise present in blood.

The sample comprised blood. The chain is built from TRBV11-3 and TRBJ2-1, with D perhaps matching TRBD1 (5 bases). This clonotype was sampled from a woman aged 18-29 years with Graves' hyperthyroidism. The CDR3 coding sequence is TGTGCCAGCAGCTTAGATCCGGGCAGGGTGAACAATGAGCAGTTCTTC. As protein: CASSLDPGRVNNEQFF.